The rows below give T cell receptor beta chains drawn from one sample of a study of OX40 agonist ivuxolimab in advanced cancers. Clones were sequenced by immunoSEQ multiplex PCR, and TCRdb holds only the in-frame ones, with some missing. The sample lists tens of thousands of clones, around 82% occurring once. The specimen was CD4+ or CD8+ T cells sorted from blood, collected in a trial of the OX40 agonist ivuxolimab. Receptor source: an adult with an advanced solid tumor such as melanoma, head and neck, liver or kidney cancer. CDR3s include the opening cysteine and the closing phenylalanine or tryptophan. Fields, in order: V gene, D gene, clone size, J gene, CDR3 protein, CDR3 DNA. The D gene is left open where the match is weak. Clone sizes are given selectively: once, few, many, or a class where the clone is expanded.

V: TRBV11-2; D: TRBD1; size: .; J: TRBJ1-1; CDR3: CASSSYSQPGGSFF; DNA: TGTGCCAGCAGCTCCTACTCCCAACCAGGGGGATCTTTCTTT
V: TRBV6-5; D: .; size: .; J: TRBJ1-1; CDR3: CASSLVAGNTEAFF; DNA: TGTGCCAGCAGTTTAGTCGCGGGGAACACTGAAGCTTTCTTT
V: TRBV5-4; D: .; size: .; J: TRBJ1-2; CDR3: CASSFGAEDYGYTF; DNA: TGTGCCAGCAGCTTCGGTGCGGAAGACTATGGCTACACCTTC
V: TRBV6-5; D: TRBD1; size: .; J: TRBJ1-2; CDR3: CASRLQGARSYGYTF; DNA: TGTGCCAGCAGACTACAGGGGGCGCGGTCCTATGGCTACACCTTC
V: TRBV18; D: TRBD1; size: .; J: TRBJ2-1; CDR3: CASSLTGTGGRGFYNEQFF; DNA: TGTGCCAGCTCACTAACCGGGACAGGGGGTAGGGGGTTTTACAATGAGCAGTTCTTC
V: TRBV30; D: .; size: .; J: TRBJ1-3; CDR3: CAWSVGNTIYF; DNA: TGTGCCTGGAGTGTCGGAAACACCATATATTTT
V: TRBV5-1; D: .; size: once; J: TRBJ2-7; CDR3: CASSRGNPSYEQYF; DNA: TGCGCCAGCAGCCGAGGGAACCCGTCCTACGAGCAGTACTTC
V: TRBV25-1; D: .; size: .; J: TRBJ1-3; CDR3: CASSETGFGNTIYF; DNA: TGTGCCAGCAGTGAAACAGGGTTCGGAAACACCATATATTTT
V: TRBV14; D: TRBD1; size: .; J: TRBJ1-3; CDR3: CASSHARGTVSGNTIYF; DNA: TGTGCCAGCAGCCACGCCAGGGGGACAGTCTCTGGAAACACCATATATTTT
V: TRBV6-6; D: TRBD1; size: .; J: TRBJ1-2; CDR3: CASSTSGGEGYTF; DNA: TGTGCCAGCAGTACATCAGGGGGGGAGGGCTACACCTTC
V: TRBV19; D: .; size: .; J: TRBJ1-2; CDR3: CASSISAGEGYGYTF; DNA: TGTGCCAGTAGTATTTCCGCAGGGGAGGGATATGGCTACACCTTC
V: TRBV7-2; D: .; size: .; J: TRBJ2-7; CDR3: CASSFGPQGYEQYF; DNA: TGTGCCAGCAGCTTTGGGCCCCAAGGCTACGAGCAGTACTTC
V: TRBV5-1; D: TRBD1; size: .; J: TRBJ1-1; CDR3: CASSRSDRAMRSAFF; DNA: TGCGCCAGCAGTCGCTCAGACAGGGCAATGAGGTCAGCTTTCTTT
V: TRBV6-6; D: .; size: .; J: TRBJ2-7; CDR3: CASSRGWGSGYEQYF; DNA: TGTGCCAGCAGTCGAGGGTGGGGCTCGGGCTACGAGCAGTACTTC
V: TRBV4-1; D: .; size: .; J: TRBJ1-2; CDR3: CASSQLLRAPGYGYTF; DNA: TGCGCCAGCAGCCAGCTTCTTAGGGCCCCAGGGTATGGCTACACCTTC
V: TRBV7-6; D: TRBD1; size: once; J: TRBJ1-6; CDR3: CASSTGQGISSPLHF; DNA: TGTGCCAGCAGCACCGGACAGGGGATTAGTTCACCCCTCCACTTT
V: TRBV21-1; D: .; size: .; J: TRBJ1-2; CDR3: CASSKGSRDGKFYGYTF; DNA: TGTGCCAGCAGCAAAGGGAGCCGGGACGGGAAATTCTATGGCTACACCTTC
V: TRBV14; D: TRBD1; size: .; J: TRBJ1-1; CDR3: CASSQIFPGGRSTEAFF; DNA: TGTGCCAGCAGCCAAATCTTCCCAGGGGGCCGAAGCACTGAAGCTTTCTTT
V: TRBV9; D: .; size: .; J: TRBJ2-3; CDR3: CASSVTSWAGNTQYF; DNA: TGTGCCAGCAGCGTAACGAGCTGGGCCGGGAATACGCAGTATTTT
V: TRBV29-1; D: .; size: once; J: TRBJ2-7; CDR3: CSVVGGARTYEQYF; DNA: TGCAGCGTTGTAGGCGGGGCTCGCACCTACGAGCAGTACTTC
V: TRBV11-2; D: .; size: .; J: TRBJ1-5; CDR3: CASSLNGYIQEGRQPQHF; DNA: TGTGCCAGCAGCTTAAACGGGTATATACAGGAGGGCCGCCAGCCCCAGCATTTT
V: TRBV30; D: .; size: medium-sized; J: TRBJ1-1; CDR3: CAWRRAALAEAFF; DNA: TGTGCCTGGAGAAGGGCGGCCCTGGCAGAAGCTTTCTTT
V: TRBV6-1; D: .; size: .; J: TRBJ1-5; CDR3: CASTTRGGNQPQHF; DNA: TGTGCCAGCACTACGCGGGGGGGCAATCAGCCCCAGCATTTT
V: TRBV13; D: TRBD1; size: .; J: TRBJ1-3; CDR3: CASSSLAWDRQTGNTIYF; DNA: TGTGCCAGCAGCTCCCTCGCCTGGGACAGACAAACTGGAAACACCATATATTTT
V: TRBV6-5; D: .; size: once; J: TRBJ2-2; CDR3: CASSRRQAGELFF; DNA: TGTGCCAGCAGCCGCCGACAGGCCGGGGAGCTGTTTTTT
V: TRBV7-8; D: .; size: few; J: TRBJ1-1; CDR3: CASSFRGSGLNTEAFF; DNA: TGTGCCAGCAGCTTTCGGGGCTCAGGGCTGAACACTGAAGCTTTCTTT
V: TRBV5-1; D: TRBD1; size: .; J: TRBJ1-4; CDR3: CASSSRDSNEKLFF; DNA: TGCGCCAGCAGCTCCCGGGACAGTAATGAAAAACTGTTTTTT
V: TRBV7-2; D: .; size: few; J: TRBJ1-2; CDR3: CASSLAFDQGREGYTF; DNA: TGTGCCAGCAGCTTAGCCTTCGATCAGGGTAGAGAGGGCTACACCTTC
V: TRBV2; D: TRBD2; size: .; J: TRBJ2-1; CDR3: CASSGSGGQVEQFF; DNA: TGTGCCAGCAGTGGGTCGGGGGGGCAGGTTGAGCAGTTCTTC
V: TRBV25-1; D: TRBD1; size: .; J: TRBJ1-5; CDR3: CASSIQGFDQPQHF; DNA: TGTGCCAGCAGCATACAGGGGTTCGATCAGCCCCAGCATTTT
V: TRBV7-2; D: .; size: .; J: TRBJ1-6; CDR3: CASSWDTVGSPLHF; DNA: TGTGCCAGCAGCTGGGACACGGTCGGTTCACCCCTCCACTTT
V: TRBV7-2; D: .; size: .; J: TRBJ2-1; CDR3: CASSPMNEQFF; DNA: TGTGCCAGCAGCCCTATGAATGAGCAGTTCTTC
V: TRBV6-5; D: .; size: .; J: TRBJ1-2; CDR3: CASQRSQGAYGYTF; DNA: TGTGCCAGCCAACGTTCACAGGGAGCCTATGGCTACACCTTC
V: TRBV28; D: TRBD1; size: .; J: TRBJ1-2; CDR3: CASRKTGGAGYGYTF; DNA: TGTGCCAGCAGAAAAACAGGGGGCGCGGGATATGGCTACACCTTC
V: TRBV6-4; D: .; size: .; J: TRBJ1-5; CDR3: CASSELRWPYSNQPQHF; DNA: TGTGCCAGCAGTGAGTTAAGATGGCCATATAGCAATCAGCCCCAGCATTTT
V: TRBV7-3; D: .; size: .; J: TRBJ1-1; CDR3: CASSLEGNTEAFF; DNA: TGTGCCAGCAGCTTAGAGGGGAACACTGAAGCTTTCTTT
V: TRBV5-1; D: .; size: once; J: TRBJ1-5; CDR3: CASSPGTGPSEPQHF; DNA: TGCGCCAGCAGCCCTGGCACAGGCCCTAGTGAGCCCCAGCATTTT
V: TRBV7-2; D: TRBD2; size: .; J: TRBJ2-7; CDR3: CASSLRGIGASGKGEQYF; DNA: TGTGCCAGCAGCCTTAGGGGTATTGGGGCTAGCGGGAAGGGCGAGCAGTACTTC
V: TRBV6-5; D: .; size: .; J: TRBJ1-4; CDR3: CASSSGRPSDEKLFF; DNA: TGTGCCAGCAGTTCTGGACGGCCGTCCGATGAAAAACTGTTTTTT
V: TRBV19; D: .; size: once; J: TRBJ2-2; CDR3: CASSIVIRRYRASNTGELFF; DNA: TGTGCCAGTAGTATAGTTATTCGTAGGTACAGGGCGTCGAACACCGGGGAGCTGTTTTTT
V: TRBV6-1; D: .; size: .; J: TRBJ1-4; CDR3: CASKLGNEKLFF; DNA: TGTGCCAGTAAGCTGGGGAATGAAAAACTGTTTTTT
V: TRBV5-4; D: TRBD2; size: .; J: TRBJ2-2; CDR3: CASSPGTSGGVNTGELFF; DNA: TGTGCCAGCAGCCCCGGGACTAGCGGGGGGGTTAACACCGGGGAGCTGTTTTTT
V: TRBV30; D: TRBD1; size: .; J: TRBJ1-6; CDR3: CAWDTGANSPLHF; DNA: TGTGCCTGGGACACAGGGGCTAATTCACCCCTCCACTTT
V: TRBV6-5; D: .; size: .; J: TRBJ2-5; CDR3: CASSSGYSTRETQYF; DNA: TGTGCCAGCAGCTCGGGCTACTCGACTAGGGAGACCCAGTACTTC
V: TRBV5-8; D: TRBD2; size: .; J: TRBJ2-5; CDR3: CASSLWGGNTVETQYF; DNA: TGTGCCAGCAGCTTGTGGGGGGGGAACACCGTGGAGACCCAGTACTTC
V: TRBV2; D: .; size: .; J: TRBJ2-1; CDR3: CASSGDEQFF; DNA: TGTGCCAGCAGTGGGGATGAGCAGTTCTTC
V: TRBV6-6; D: TRBD1; size: .; J: TRBJ1-1; CDR3: CASSYWDRDTEAFF; DNA: TGTGCCAGCAGCTACTGGGACAGGGACACTGAAGCTTTCTTT
V: TRBV6-1; D: .; size: .; J: TRBJ2-5; CDR3: CASRLGGGQETQYF; DNA: TGTGCCAGCAGACTGGGGGGTGGCCAAGAGACCCAGTACTTC
V: TRBV15; D: TRBD1; size: .; J: TRBJ2-3; CDR3: CATSTGQGAPDTQYF; DNA: TGTGCCACCAGCACGGGACAGGGGGCCCCAGATACGCAGTATTTT
V: TRBV7-9; D: TRBD2; size: .; J: TRBJ2-3; CDR3: CASSLGGGGGTTDTQYF; DNA: TGTGCCAGCAGCTTAGGAGGTGGCGGGGGGACCACAGATACGCAGTATTTT
V: TRBV5-1; D: TRBD2; size: .; J: TRBJ2-7; CDR3: CASSILAGVDEQYF; DNA: TGCGCCAGCAGCATACTAGCGGGGGTGGACGAGCAGTACTTC
V: TRBV19; D: .; size: .; J: TRBJ2-7; CDR3: CASSIRGVPYEQYF; DNA: TGTGCCAGTAGTATAAGGGGGGTCCCCTACGAGCAGTACTTC
V: TRBV4-3; D: .; size: .; J: TRBJ1-5; CDR3: CASSQQWGRDQPQHF; DNA: TGCGCCAGCAGCCAGCAGTGGGGGAGAGATCAGCCCCAGCATTTT
V: TRBV5-4; D: TRBD1; size: .; J: TRBJ1-2; CDR3: CASSPGQGAEDYGYTF; DNA: TGTGCCAGCAGCCCGGGACAGGGGGCGGAGGACTATGGCTACACCTTC
V: TRBV7-2; D: .; size: .; J: TRBJ1-2; CDR3: CASSLAGGYYGYTF; DNA: TGTGCCAGCAGCTTAGCGGGGGGCTACTATGGCTACACCTTC
V: TRBV7-2; D: TRBD1; size: .; J: TRBJ2-7; CDR3: CASSSRDRGAYEQYF; DNA: TGTGCCAGCAGCTCGCGGGACAGGGGGGCCTACGAGCAGTACTTC
V: TRBV15; D: .; size: .; J: TRBJ2-3; CDR3: CATSAVGGGWSDTQYF; DNA: TGTGCCACCAGCGCTGTGGGGGGAGGTTGGTCAGATACGCAGTATTTT
V: TRBV18; D: .; size: .; J: TRBJ2-5; CDR3: CASSPPAGEETQYF; DNA: TGTGCCAGCTCACCACCGGCAGGGGAAGAGACCCAGTACTTC
V: TRBV18; D: TRBD1; size: .; J: TRBJ1-2; CDR3: CASSPPGTGLSGYTF; DNA: TGTGCCAGCTCACCCCCCGGGACAGGGTTAAGTGGCTACACCTTC
V: TRBV7-2; D: .; size: .; J: TRBJ1-5; CDR3: CASSLSAGDQPQHF; DNA: TGTGCCAGCAGCTTATCGGCAGGGGATCAGCCCCAGCATTTT